Presented here are 32 T cell receptor beta chains from one specimen sequenced in a study of blood T cell repertoires in COVID-19. Profiled with immunoSEQ multiplex PCR; TCRdb holds only in-frame clones, not every one. Of 250,000 to 300,000 clones listed, about 86% are singletons. The sequenced sample was peripheral blood. These TCRs come from a woman between 70 and 85 years old with COVID-19, enrolled during active disease.

This chain joins TRBV27 and TRBJ2-7; 11 nucleotides line up with TRBD1. V shed 0 bases, J shed 4 bases, and the junction held 8 bases outside the gene matches. Per germline, CDR1 MNHEY and CDR2 SMNVEV (reference sequence). CDR3 length: 17 amino acids. The CDR3 here is CASSLSARTGGSYEQYF. CDR3 nucleotides: TGTGCCAGCAGTTTATCGGCACGGACAGGGGGCTCGTACGAGCAGTACTTC.

V usage is TRBV18 and J usage is TRBJ1-6; 8 bases are shared with TRBD1. V was pared by 2 bases and J by 8 bases, with 8 bases of the junction left unmatched. The CDR3 covers 16 residues. CDR1 is KGHSH and CDR2 is LQKENI in the germline V gene. DNA of the CDR3: TGTGCCAGCTCACCAGTGGACAGGGAGAGGGATTCACCCCTCCACTTT. It translates to CASSPVDRERDSPLHF.

Only a few counts were recorded for this clone. J is TRBJ2-3 and V is TRBV6-4; 12 bases align to TRBD2. Germline V gives CDR1 MRHNA, CDR2 SNTAGT. The CDR3 totals 15 residues. V lost 5 bases and J lost 4; bases outside the gene matches: 4. The CDR3, as DNA: TGTGCCAGCAGTCACGGACTAGCGGGGCCAGATACGCAGTATTTT. The encoded protein is CASSHGLAGPDTQYF.

The J gene is TRBJ2-7, the V gene TRBV28, with D possibly TRBD1 on 6 matching bases. Trimming left V 3 bases short and J 2 bases short, with 11 bases between. Germline lookup yields CDR1 MDHEN and CDR2 SYDVKM. This CDR3 region has 14 residues. In DNA form, the CDR3 reads TGTGCCAGCAGTTTTACACAGGGACCCTACGAGCAGTACTTC. Its protein product is CASSFTQGPYEQYF.

The chain recombines TRBV28 with TRBJ1-5; 10 bases are a match to TRBD1. The germline V gene encodes CDR1 MDHEN and CDR2 SYDVKM. The V and J ends lost 6 bases and 4 bases, in that order; junction bases with no gene match: 9. The CDR3 is 16 residues long. CDR3 DNA sequence: TGTGCCAGCAGGGGACAGGGGAATTTTCAGAATCAGCCCCAGCATTTT. Translation gives CASRGQGNFQNQPQHF.

The CDR3 region has the DNA TGCAGCGCCCGGGGGGCCACAACCTACGAGCAGTACTTC. Amino acids: CSARGATTYEQYF. The V and J genes are TRBV29-1 and TRBJ2-7, with D maybe TRBD2 (7 bases). This CDR3 has 13 amino acids. In germline, CDR1 is SQVTM, CDR2 ANQGSEA. Trimming pared 7 bases from V and 2 bases from J, leaving 15 bases between.

The rearrangement joins TRBV7-9 to TRBJ1-3; D gene unclear. The germline V gene encodes CDR1 SEHNR and CDR2 FQNEAQ (reference sequence). The CDR3 is 15 amino acids. Trimming pared 5 bases from V and 4 bases from J, leaving 15 bases between. CDR3 nucleotide sequence: TGTGCCAGCAGCCCTCCCGGGTTGCGCGGAAACACCATATATTTT. Translation: CASSPPGLRGNTIYF.

This clone was detected a few times. The V and J genes are TRBV2 and TRBJ1-2; D ambiguous. V was clipped by 4 bases and J by 5 bases, with 11 bases between them. Germline V gene data show CDR1 as SNHLY and CDR2 as FYNNEI. This CDR3 is 13 amino acids long. The CDR3 protein is CASSAAGGYGYTF. The DNA for the CDR3 is TGTGCCAGCAGTGCTGCGGGCGGGTATGGCTACACCTTC.

The chain recombines TRBV19 with TRBJ2-1, with a possible D match to TRBD2 (7 bases). The CDR3 runs 16 residues. The germline V gene has CDR1 LNHDA and CDR2 SQIVND (reference sequence). V lost 1 base, J lost 4 bases, and 14 bases lay in between. The chain's CDR3 is CASSIAGRGLYNEQFF. CDR3 in DNA: TGTGCCAGTAGTATAGCTGGGCGGGGGCTATACAATGAGCAGTTCTTC. Full variable domain (rest looked up from reference TRBV19 and TRBJ2-1): DGGITQSPKYLFRKEGQNVTLSCEQNLNHDAMYWYRQDPGQGLRLIYYSQIVNDFQKGDIAEGYSVSREKKESFPLTVTSAQKNPTAFYLCASSIAGRGLYNEQFFGPGTRLTVL.

The chain joins TRBV7-2 to TRBJ2-3; a possible D gene is TRBD2 (6 bases). The germline CDR1 and CDR2 sequences are SGHTA and FQGNSA. The V gene lost 1 base and the J gene lost 5 bases, with 13 bases spanning the gap. The CDR3 extends over 15 amino acids. In DNA, the CDR3 is TGTGCCAGCAGCTTAGATCGCGGGGTCGGAGATACGCAGTATTTT. Translation gives CASSLDRGVGDTQYF.

The chain is built from TRBV7-9 and TRBJ1-4, with TRBD1 matching 10 bases. Germline loops: CDR1 SEHNR, CDR2 FQNEAQ (reference sequence). J gave up 7 bases and V 5 bases, and 7 bases lay outside the gene matches. The CDR3 has 15 residues. The CDR3 region is CASSTGTGEIEKLFF. CDR3 coding DNA: TGTGCCAGCAGCACCGGGACAGGGGAGATTGAAAAACTGTTTTTT.

This rearrangement joins TRBV28 to TRBJ1-1; the D is unclear. Germline V gene lookup returns CDR1 MDHEN and CDR2 SYDVKM. The CDR3 totals 14 residues. V dropped 4 bases and J dropped 3 bases, with 12 bases sitting between them. This chain's CDR3 is CASSSAQSYTEAFF. The CDR3 DNA reads as TGTGCCAGCAGTTCAGCGCAGTCGTACACTGAAGCTTTCTTT.

This chain links TRBV7-7 with TRBJ2-3; 7 nucleotides align to TRBD2. CDR3 size: 15 residues. Trimming took 5 bases from V and 0 from J; bases not matched to a gene: 5. Germline CDR1 is SSHAT and CDR2 is FNYEAQ (reference sequence). CDR3 sequence: CASSPQRGSTDTQYF. The CDR3 nucleotides are TGTGCCAGCAGCCCCCAGCGGGGTAGCACAGATACGCAGTATTTT.

V gene TRBV3-1 (or the pseudogene TRBV3-2) combines with J gene TRBJ1-1, with 7 bases aligning to TRBD1. Germline assignment: CDR1 LGHDT and CDR2 YNNKEL (reference sequence). The CDR3 contains 13 residues. J was trimmed by 10 bases and V by 1 base; bases with no gene match: 6. As DNA, the CDR3 is TGTGCCAGCAGCCAAGGACGGAACAGGGGAGCTTTCTTT. This gives the protein CASSQGRNRGAFF.

This rearrangement joins TRBV5-4 to TRBJ1-2; tentative D call: TRBD1 (6 bases). V lost 4 bases, J lost 4 bases, and 14 bases lay in between. The CDR3 totals 14 residues. Per germline, CDR1 SGHNT and CDR2 YYREEE (reference sequence). This chain's CDR3 is CASSPEQGIYGYTF. CDR3 DNA sequence: TGTGCCAGCAGCCCGGAGCAGGGGATCTATGGCTACACCTTC.

The rearrangement links TRBV9 to TRBJ1-2, with D tentatively TRBD1 (5 bases). Trimming left V 4 bases short and J 1 base short, with 11 bases between. Germline V gives CDR1 SGDLS, CDR2 YYNGEE. This CDR3 comprises 14 residues. In nucleotides, the CDR3 is TGTGCCAGCAGCCCTCCCCAGGGTAACTATGGCTACACCTTC. It yields the protein CASSPPQGNYGYTF.

The rearrangement links TRBV21-1 to TRBJ2-7; the D call TRBD2 from the table was never checked on the DNA. TRBV21-1 is annotated as a pseudogene. The CDR3 consists of 14 residues. CDR3 in DNA: TGTGCCAGCAGCAAAGTGAACGGGGCCTACGAGCAGTACTTC. Translated, it gives CASSKVNGAYEQYF.

The J gene is TRBJ2-1, the V gene TRBV3-1 (or the pseudogene TRBV3-2); D is uncertain. V was clipped by 1 base and J by 2 bases, with 9 bases between them. The CDR3 is made up of 15 amino acids. Germline V CDR1 and CDR2: LGHDT, YNNKEL (reference sequence). The CDR3 is CASSQVAAPYNEQFF. The CDR3 nucleotides are TGTGCCAGCAGCCAAGTGGCGGCCCCCTACAATGAGCAGTTCTTC.

The V and J genes are TRBV28 and TRBJ1-2; 8 bases match TRBD1. Trimming cost V 5 bases and J 1 base; bases outside gene matches: 3. The CDR3 is 14 amino acids. The germline V gene has CDR1 MDHEN and CDR2 SYDVKM. The CDR3 protein is CASSQGAGNYGYTF. DNA of the CDR3: TGTGCCAGCAGTCAGGGGGCTGGTAACTATGGCTACACCTTC.

The chain combines TRBV2 with TRBJ1-1, with 10 bases identical to TRBD1. The CDR3 is 18 residues long. CDR1 is SNHLY and CDR2 is FYNNEI in the germline V gene. V dropped 1 base and J dropped 6; count of bases not matched to a gene: 14. The CDR3 loop reads CASSEVLVRTGGASEAFF. For the CDR3, the DNA is TGTGCCAGCAGTGAAGTGTTGGTGAGGACAGGGGGGGCCTCTGAAGCTTTCTTT.

This clone was detected only a few times. This rearrangement joins TRBV2 to TRBJ2-7; possible D gene TRBD2, 6 bases. V was pared by 8 bases and J by 4 bases, with 9 bases between. Per the germline V gene, CDR1 is SNHLY and CDR2 is FYNNEI. This CDR3 region has 11 residues. The CDR3 loop reads CASLEGYEQYF. For the CDR3, the DNA is TGTGCCAGCTTGGAGGGGTACGAGCAGTACTTC.

This clone was found a few times. V is TRBV5-1 and J is TRBJ2-2; TRBD2 might be the D (6 bases). This CDR3 region has 15 residues. The V gene's germline CDR1 is SGHRS and CDR2 YFSETQ. Trimming pared 0 bases from V and 5 bases from J, leaving 11 bases between. In nucleotides, the CDR3 is TGCGCCAGCAGCTTGGGGGCAGGAGGGACCGGGGAGCTGTTTTTT. Amino acids: CASSLGAGGTGELFF.

The V gene is TRBV5-1, the J gene TRBJ2-3; no clear D. Germline V gives CDR1 SGHRS, CDR2 YFSETQ. The CDR3 spans 14 residues. V shed 0 bases and J shed 0 bases, with 5 bases lying between them. CDR3 nucleotides: TGCGCCAGCAGCTTGGAGCGTAGCACAGATACGCAGTATTTT. Translating it yields CASSLERSTDTQYF.

The V call is TRBV23-1, the J call TRBJ1-4, with 7 bases matching TRBD1. TRBV23-1 falls under the ORF class, with uncertain function. V gave up 3 bases and J gave up 4 bases; unmatched junction bases: 11. This CDR3 is 17 amino acids long. For the CDR3, the DNA is TGCGCCAGCAGTCACGCAATCGCAGGGGGAGGTAATGAAAAACTGTTTTTT. The encoded protein is CASSHAIAGGGNEKLFF.

This clone was detected once. V and J are TRBV9 and TRBJ2-7; 10 bases align to TRBD2. The CDR3 loop spans 14 amino acids. V was clipped by 0 bases and J by 4 bases; unmatched bases: 1. In germline, CDR1 is SGDLS, CDR2 YYNGEE. CDR3 protein: CASSVELAGYEQYF. CDR3 DNA: TGTGCCAGCAGCGTAGAACTAGCGGGGTACGAGCAGTACTTC.

This chain joins TRBV5-1 and TRBJ1-1, with D possibly being TRBD1 (5 bases). Germline-derived CDR1 and CDR2 are SGHRS and YFSETQ. This CDR3 is 13 amino acids long. Trimming took off 0 bases at V and 7 bases at J, with 10 bases between the two ends. The CDR3: CASSLGQKFEAFF. The CDR3 DNA follows: TGCGCCAGCAGCTTGGGACAGAAGTTTGAAGCTTTCTTT. The full variable domain, rest sourced from reference TRBV5-1 and TRBJ1-1, is KAGVTQTPRYLIKTRGQQVTLSCSPISGHRSVSWYQQTPGQGLQFLFEYFSETQRNKGNFPGRFSGRQFSNSRSEMNVSTLELGDSALYLCASSLGQKFEAFFGQGTRLTVV.

The CDR3 loop is CASSSPFTGTGNSNANTGELFF. The CDR3 bases are TGCGCCAGCAGCTCGCCTTTCACCGGGACAGGGAATTCAAACGCGAACACCGGGGAGCTGTTTTTT. J is TRBJ2-2 and V is TRBV5-1; 9 bases agree with TRBD1. The CDR3 spans 22 residues. Germline lookup yields CDR1 SGHRS and CDR2 YFSETQ. Trimming removed 3 bases from V and 0 bases from J; junction bases left unmatched: 21.

This chain joins TRBV2 and TRBJ2-3; D not resolved. This CDR3 region has 14 residues. V was shortened by 1 base and J by 3 bases, with 8 bases between the two germline ends. In germline, CDR1 is SNHLY, CDR2 FYNNEI. CDR3 nucleotide sequence: TGTGCCAGCAGTGAAGATCCAGGAACAGATACGCAGTATTTT. It codes for CASSEDPGTDTQYF. The whole variable domain, remainder taken from reference TRBV2 and TRBJ2-3, is EPEVTQTPSHQVTQMGQEVILRCVPISNHLYFYWYRQILGQKVEFLVSFYNNEISEKSEIFDDQFSVERPDGSNFTLKIRSTKLEDSAMYFCASSEDPGTDTQYFGPGTRLTVL.

The gene calls are TRBV7-2 and TRBJ1-2; TRBD1 is a possible D gene (5 bases). V lost 3 bases and J 4 bases, leaving 12 bases between the germline ends. The CDR3 length is 14 residues. Germline CDR1 reads SGHTA; CDR2 reads FQGNSA. The CDR3 reads CASSFTGLSYGYTF. The CDR3 region has the DNA TGTGCCAGCAGCTTCACAGGTTTATCCTATGGCTACACCTTC. The full variable domain, rest sourced from reference TRBV7-2 and TRBJ1-2, is GAGVSQSPSNKVTEKGKDVELRCDPISGHTALYWYRQSLGQGLEFLIYFQGNSAPDKSGLPSDRFSAERTGGSVSTLTIQRTQQEDSAVYLCASSFTGLSYGYTFGSGTRLTVV.

This chain links TRBV5-8 with TRBJ2-7; a weak D match, TRBD1 (5 bases). The CDR3 totals 11 residues. The germline V and J ends were trimmed by 2 bases and 7 bases, with 7 bases remaining between them. In germline, CDR1 is SGHTS, CDR2 YDEGEE. For the CDR3, the DNA is TGTGCCAGCAGCTTTAACAGGGAGCAGTACTTC. It translates to CASSFNREQYF.

This chain joins TRBV30 and TRBJ1-2; 7 nucleotides line up with TRBD1. Trimming removed 3 bases from V and 5 bases from J; junction bases left unmatched: 15. Per germline, CDR1 GTSNPN and CDR2 SVGIG (reference sequence). This CDR3 spans 16 amino acids. This chain's CDR3 is CAWRGRSRPRGYGYTF. The CDR3 DNA follows: TGTGCCTGGAGGGGGCGTTCCAGGCCCAGGGGGTATGGCTACACCTTC.

This sequence joins TRBV4-3 and TRBJ2-5; TRBD1 matches at 8 bases. The V gene's germline CDR1 is LGHNA and CDR2 YSLEER. There are 16 residues in the CDR3. Germline trimming cut 0 bases from V and 2 bases from J; bases unmatched to any gene: 5. The CDR3 is CASSQDGTGLQETQYF. The DNA for the CDR3 is TGCGCCAGCAGCCAAGACGGGACAGGACTACAAGAGACCCAGTACTTC.